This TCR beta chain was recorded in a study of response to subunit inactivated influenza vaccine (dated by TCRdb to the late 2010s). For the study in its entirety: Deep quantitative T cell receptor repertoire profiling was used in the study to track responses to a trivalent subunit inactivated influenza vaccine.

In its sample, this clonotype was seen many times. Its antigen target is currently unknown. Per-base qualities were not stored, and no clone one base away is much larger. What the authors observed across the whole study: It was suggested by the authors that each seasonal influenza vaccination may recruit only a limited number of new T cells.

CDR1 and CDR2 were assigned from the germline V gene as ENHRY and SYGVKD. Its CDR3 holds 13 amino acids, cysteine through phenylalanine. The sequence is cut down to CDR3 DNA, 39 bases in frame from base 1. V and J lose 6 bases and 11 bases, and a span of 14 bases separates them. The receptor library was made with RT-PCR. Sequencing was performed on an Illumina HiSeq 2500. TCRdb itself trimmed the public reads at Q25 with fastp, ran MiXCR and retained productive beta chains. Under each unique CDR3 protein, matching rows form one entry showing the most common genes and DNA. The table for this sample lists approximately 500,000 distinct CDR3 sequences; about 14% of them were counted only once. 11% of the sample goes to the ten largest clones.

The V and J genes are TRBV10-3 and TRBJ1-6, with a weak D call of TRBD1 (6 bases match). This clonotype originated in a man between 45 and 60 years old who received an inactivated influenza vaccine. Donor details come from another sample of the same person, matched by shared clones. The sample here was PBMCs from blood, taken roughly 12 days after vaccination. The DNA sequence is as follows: TGTGCCATCAGGAAGGGGGATCCGACACCCCTCCACTTT. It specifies CAIRKGDPTPLHF.